The following is a T cell receptor beta chain sequence with its context. Antigen unknown. This sample stems from a study of shared clonotypes between healthy human individuals. Repertoires were generated with immunoSEQ multiplex PCR, while TCRdb's copy carries only in-frame clones and drops some. In the table there are roughly 2.5 million clones, around 90% of which are singletons. CDR3 length: 13 residues. Germline CDR1 is ENHRY and CDR2 is SYGVKD. The ends were cut back, 2 bases at V and 5 bases at J, with 7 bases in the middle. Overall study results and limits: A generally larger estimated richness was seen in naive subsets than in memory subsets. Naive CD4 clonotypes overlapped across a handful of donors at roughly 5%.

This chain uses TRBV10-3 with TRBJ1-5; D possibly corresponds to TRBD1 (5 bases). The sample consisted of naive CD4+ T cells sorted from blood. Subset meaning: CD45RA+ positively selected. This sequence was found in a young man in good health. The CDR3 spells CAISEPGDQPQHF. In nucleotides, the CDR3 is TGTGCCATCAGTGAGCCGGGGGATCAGCCCCAGCATTTT.